Each of the 31 T cell receptor beta chains below was sequenced from the same sample in a study of blood T cell repertoires in COVID-19. The protocol was immunoSEQ multiplex PCR, while the TCRdb copy is restricted to in-frame clones and leaves out a portion. The sample has 270,000 or so clones, 86% seen once. Sequencing was performed on peripheral blood. Source of these receptors: a woman in her 30s with active or convalescent COVID-19.

This clone was recorded a few times. The rearrangement links TRBV4-1 to TRBJ2-7, with D perhaps matching TRBD2 (5 bases). V was cut by 1 base and J by 5 bases, with 15 bases left in between. The germline V gene has CDR1 MGHRA and CDR2 YSYEKL. This CDR3 spans 15 amino acids. The CDR3 DNA follows: TGCGCCAGCAGCCAAGGGTTTGCCCGGGGAGACGAGCAGTACTTC. It codes for CASSQGFARGDEQYF.

The V and J genes are TRBV30 and TRBJ1-2; TRBD1 aligns across 7 bases. Losses at the gene ends were 4 bases for V and 1 base for J; bases not matched to a gene: 6. Germline V lookup: CDR1 GTSNPN, CDR2 SVGIG (reference sequence). The CDR3 has 14 residues. CDR3 in amino acids: CAWTGQSVNYGYTF. The CDR3 bases are TGTGCCTGGACGGGACAGTCCGTTAACTATGGCTACACCTTC.

The V call is TRBV28, the J call TRBJ1-2; TRBD1 agrees at 7 bases. CDR1 is MDHEN, CDR2 SYDVKM, per germline. This CDR3 contains 13 residues. Trimming cost V 3 bases and J 4 bases; bases outside gene matches: 2. CDR3 nucleotides: TGTGCCAGCAGTTTTACAGGGGTCTATGGCTACACCTTC. Its translation is CASSFTGVYGYTF.

This chain links TRBV5-6 with TRBJ2-2; D is perhaps TRBD2 (7 bases). CDR3 size: 15 residues. Trimming cost V 4 bases and J 1 base, with 11 bases left between them. Germline CDR1 SGHDT, CDR2 YYEEEE. CDR3 in amino acids: CASSLGGVNTGELFF. The CDR3 region has the DNA TGTGCCAGCAGCCTAGGGGGGGTGAACACCGGGGAGCTGTTTTTT.

This sequence joins TRBV15 and TRBJ1-2, with 8 bases identical to TRBD1. Germline CDR1 and CDR2: LNHNV and YYDKDF (reference sequence). The CDR3 has 15 amino acids. Losses at the gene ends were 6 bases for V and 2 bases for J; bases not matched to a gene: 8. CDR3 region: CATRTGATSNYGYTF. The CDR3 DNA follows: TGTGCCACCAGGACAGGGGCGACCTCAAACTATGGCTACACCTTC. Together with reference TRBV15 and TRBJ1-2, the CDR3 gives the full variable domain: DAMVIQNPRYQVTQFGKPVTLSCSQTLNHNVMYWYQQKSSQAPKLLFHYYDKDFNNEADTPDNFQSRRPNTSFCFLDIRSPGLGDTAMYLCATRTGATSNYGYTFGSGTRLTVV.

In its sample, this clone was seen a few times. In the same sample, other DNA sequences code for this CDR3. The chain combines TRBV5-1 with TRBJ2-7; D gene uncertain. The CDR3 runs 13 residues. Germline assignment: CDR1 SGHRS and CDR2 YFSETQ. Trimming removed 1 base from V and 1 base from J, with 6 bases in between. The CDR3 protein is CASSLRSSYEQYF. The CDR3 DNA reads as TGCGCCAGCAGCTTGCGGTCATCCTACGAGCAGTACTTC.

The chain couples TRBV7-9 to TRBJ2-1, with 11 bases aligning to TRBD1. V was pared by 0 bases and J by 2 bases, with 3 bases of the junction left unmatched. The CDR3 runs 17 residues. The germline V gene has CDR1 SEHNR and CDR2 FQNEAQ (reference sequence). The CDR3 coding sequence is TGTGCCAGCAGCTTAGCGACGGGACAGGGGGCCTACAATGAGCAGTTCTTC. Residues: CASSLATGQGAYNEQFF.

The chain combines TRBV18 with TRBJ2-1; D is undetermined. Trimming stripped 5 bases from V and 3 bases from J, with 8 bases between. Looked up from germline, CDR1 is KGHSH and CDR2 is LQKENI. The CDR3 has 13 amino acids. The CDR3 DNA follows: TGTGCCAGCTCAGGTGCAGGCTACAATGAGCAGTTCTTC. It translates to CASSGAGYNEQFF.

The V and J genes are TRBV14 and TRBJ1-2, with 9 nucleotides matching TRBD1. This CDR3 region has 14 residues. The V segment lost 1 base and the J segment 8 bases; nucleotides outside the gene matches: 5. CDR1 and CDR2 (germline): SGHDN, FVKESK. CDR3 in DNA: TGTGCCAGCAGCCAAGTACAGGGGGCGGAGGGCTACACCTTC. Protein sequence: CASSQVQGAEGYTF.

This clone has a single count. The genes are TRBV7-6 and TRBJ1-2, with unresolved D. Trimming took 5 bases from V and 4 from J, leaving 11 bases between them. The CDR3 length is 13 residues. The germline CDR1 and CDR2 sequences are SGHVS and FNYEAQ. The CDR3 here is CASSPGSIYGYTF. In DNA form, the CDR3 reads TGTGCCAGCAGCCCCGGGTCGATCTATGGCTACACCTTC. Full variable domain (remainder filled in from reference TRBV7-6 and TRBJ1-2): GAGVSQSPRYKVTKRGQDVALRCDPISGHVSLYWYRQALGQGPEFLTYFNYEAQQDKSGLPNDRFSAERPEGSISTLTIQRTEQRDSAMYRCASSPGSIYGYTFGSGTRLTVV.

The chain combines TRBV6-1 with TRBJ2-7; no definite D call. V lost 1 base to trimming and J lost 4 bases, with 8 bases between them. CDR3 length: 13 amino acids. In germline, CDR1 is MNHNS, CDR2 SASEGT. Here the CDR3 reads CASSEGSPYEQYF. CDR3 sequence (DNA): TGTGCCAGCAGTGAAGGCAGTCCGTACGAGCAGTACTTC.

The chain carries TRBV6-5 and TRBJ2-7; 7 positions agree with TRBD1. Trimming cost V 6 bases and J 2 bases; bases outside gene matches: 7. CDR1 MNHEY and CDR2 SVGAGI come from the germline V gene. This CDR3 has 14 amino acids. Here the CDR3 reads CASRVGQAPYEQYF. The CDR3 bases are TGTGCCAGCAGGGTCGGACAGGCCCCCTACGAGCAGTACTTC.

The chain uses TRBV14 and TRBJ1-2, with 7 bases identical to TRBD1. Trimming removed 4 bases from V and 10 bases from J; junction bases left unmatched: 9. Germline V CDR1 and CDR2: SGHDN, FVKESK. The CDR3 extends over 13 amino acids. For the CDR3, the DNA is TGTGCCAGCAGCCTAGCGACAGGGAGAGCCTACACCTTC. Amino acids: CASSLATGRAYTF. Supplemented by reference TRBV14 and TRBJ1-2, the full variable domain reads EAGVTQFPSHSVIEKGQTVTLRCDPISGHDNLYWYRRVMGKEIKFLLHFVKESKQDESGMPNNRFLAERTGGTYSTLKVQPAELEDSGVYFCASSLATGRAYTFGSGTRLTVV.

The chain carries TRBV10-2 and TRBJ2-5; a possible D gene is TRBD2 (6 bases). Germline lookup yields CDR1 WSHSY and CDR2 SAAADI. Trimming removed 6 bases at V and 4 bases at J, with 18 bases between. CDR3 length: 15 residues. The chain's CDR3 is CASRRNSGGVETQYF. The CDR3 nucleotides are TGCGCCAGCAGACGAAATAGCGGAGGGGTAGAGACCCAGTACTTC.

The chain has TRBV6-2 or TRBV6-3 and TRBJ2-7; 7 bases match TRBD2. V gave up 6 bases and J gave up 4 bases; unmatched junction bases: 12. CDR3 size: 15 residues. The V gene's germline CDR1 is MNHEY and CDR2 SVGEGT. CDR3 protein: CASSPSGVGGYEQYF. The CDR3 DNA sequence: TGTGCCAGCAGCCCGAGCGGGGTAGGTGGATACGAGCAGTACTTC.

The rearrangement links TRBV3-1 (or the pseudogene TRBV3-2) to TRBJ2-1, with 11 bases lining up with TRBD1. The ends lost 0 bases at V and 6 bases at J; junction bases unmatched: 16. This CDR3 spans 20 amino acids. The germline V gene encodes CDR1 LGHDT and CDR2 YNNKEL (reference sequence). This chain's CDR3 is CASSQDSDRGPGLGGNEQFF. The CDR3, as DNA: TGTGCCAGCAGCCAAGATTCGGACAGGGGGCCGGGACTAGGAGGCAATGAGCAGTTCTTC.

The rearrangement uses TRBV6-6 and TRBJ1-3, with D uncertain. V was trimmed by 5 bases and J by 7 bases, leaving 12 bases between them. Per the germline V gene, CDR1 is MNHNY and CDR2 is SVGAGI (reference sequence). This CDR3 comprises 13 residues. The CDR3 DNA sequence: TGTGCCAGCAGTCAAACAGTCCCTAACACCATATATTTT. Translated: CASSQTVPNTIYF.

This chain uses TRBV7-3 with TRBJ2-1; 10 bases line up with TRBD2. The CDR3 sequence is 15 residues long. V lost 5 bases to trimming and J lost 11 bases; unmatched junction nucleotides: 12. Germline loops: CDR1 SGHTA, CDR2 FQGTGA. Here the CDR3 reads CASSAGSSGGQKQFF. For the CDR3, the DNA is TGTGCCAGCAGCGCAGGGAGTAGCGGGGGGCAGAAGCAGTTCTTC. The full variable domain, its missing parts supplied by reference TRBV7-3 and TRBJ2-1, is GAGVSQTPSNKVTEKGKYVELRCDPISGHTALYWYRQSLGQGPEFLIYFQGTGAADDSGLPNDRFFAVRPEGSVSTLKIQRTERGDSAVYLCASSAGSSGGQKQFFGPGTRLTVL.

The sample holds a few counts of this clone. The gene calls are TRBV5-4 and TRBJ1-2, with D uncertain. Per the germline V gene, CDR1 is SGHNT and CDR2 is YYREEE (reference sequence). This CDR3 comprises 14 residues. V was clipped by 0 bases and J by 0 bases, with 6 bases between them. The DNA of the CDR3 is TGTGCCAGCAGCTTGGCTACGACTAACTATGGCTACACCTTC. This translates into CASSLATTNYGYTF.

The chain recombines TRBV5-1 with TRBJ2-1; 8 bases line up with TRBD2. Per germline, CDR1 SGHRS and CDR2 YFSETQ. V shed 2 bases, J shed 5 bases, and the junction held 0 bases outside the gene matches. This CDR3 comprises 13 residues. The CDR3 coding sequence is TGCGCCAGCAGCTTCGGGGGGGACAATGAGCAGTTCTTC. It translates to CASSFGGDNEQFF.

This clone has a handful of counts. This chain links TRBV30 with TRBJ2-1; a possible D gene is TRBD1 (7 bases). Trimming removed 3 bases at V and 5 bases at J, with 14 bases between. Germline-derived CDR1 and CDR2 are GTSNPN and SVGIG (reference sequence). This CDR3 has 14 amino acids. CDR3 nucleotides: TGTGCCTGGAGCCCAGGGGGGAACCACAATGAGCAGTTCTTC. The encoded protein is CAWSPGGNHNEQFF. The variable domain in full, completed from reference TRBV30 and TRBJ2-1, reads SQTIHQWPATLVQPVGSPLSLECTVEGTSNPNLYWYRQAAGRGLQLLFYSVGIGQISSEVPQNLSASRPQDRQFILSSKKLLLSDSGFYLCAWSPGGNHNEQFFGPGTRLTVL.

The gene calls are TRBV29-1 and TRBJ1-1; D is undetermined. The CDR3 sequence is 14 residues long. V gave up 2 bases and J gave up 3 bases, with 13 bases separating them. Germline V gives CDR1 SQVTM, CDR2 ANQGSEA. CDR3 bases: TGCAGCGTTGAATCTCGGGGTAGGCACACTGAAGCTTTCTTT. Protein: CSVESRGRHTEAFF.

The chain is built from TRBV5-6 and TRBJ1-5; D remains ambiguous. Germline V gives CDR1 SGHDT, CDR2 YYEEEE. CDR3 size: 14 residues. V dropped 4 bases and J dropped 5 bases, with 13 bases sitting between them. In DNA form, the CDR3 reads TGTGCCAGCAGCGGCGGCCCCTGGGATCAGCCCCAGCATTTT. Translation: CASSGGPWDQPQHF.

The sample holds a few counts of this clone. V and J are TRBV4-3 and TRBJ2-7; weak D call: TRBD1 (8 bases). This CDR3 is 15 amino acids long. V gave up 4 bases and J gave up 5 bases, with 18 bases separating them. Germline CDR1 reads LGHNA; CDR2 reads YSLEER. The CDR3 DNA sequence: TGCGCCAGCAGCCGACTGACAGGGGAGGGGCACGAGCAGTACTTC. Protein product: CASSRLTGEGHEQYF.

The chain uses TRBV5-1 and TRBJ1-3, with 7 bases identical to TRBD1. The CDR3 loop spans 14 amino acids. Germline V lookup: CDR1 SGHRS, CDR2 YFSETQ. V lost 3 bases and J lost 2; bases outside the gene matches: 2. Here the CDR3 reads CASSSTGTGNTIYF. Written as DNA, the CDR3 is TGCGCCAGCAGCTCGACAGGGACTGGAAACACCATATATTTT.

The chain couples TRBV7-2 to TRBJ2-4; D is unclear. This CDR3 spans 13 amino acids. The V end was cut by 1 base, the J end by 6 bases, with 7 bases between. CDR1 is SGHTA and CDR2 is FQGNSA in the germline V gene. CDR3 coding DNA: TGTGCCAGCAGCTTAGTTAGATTAAACATTCAGTACTTC. Protein: CASSLVRLNIQYF.

V is TRBV19 and J is TRBJ1-1, with D perhaps matching TRBD1 (6 bases). The CDR3 is 15 residues long. V gave up 3 bases and J gave up 3 bases, with 14 bases separating them. Germline CDR1 LNHDA, CDR2 SQIVND (reference sequence). The CDR3 protein is CASSMLGSGDTEAFF. The CDR3 DNA follows: TGTGCCAGTAGTATGCTTGGGTCAGGGGACACTGAAGCTTTCTTT.

V is TRBV2 and J is TRBJ2-3; D is ambiguous. The CDR3 sequence is 13 residues long. Germline V gene data show CDR1 as SNHLY and CDR2 as FYNNEI. V lost 8 bases to trimming and J lost 2 bases, with 11 bases between them. The CDR3 reads CASGLGYTDTQYF. DNA for the CDR3: TGTGCCAGCGGCCTAGGTTACACAGATACGCAGTATTTT.

This clone was observed a handful of times. The chain couples TRBV5-1 to TRBJ2-1; 13 bases fit TRBD2. CDR3 length: 17 residues. V trimming: 5 bases; J trimming: 2 bases; junction bases outside the gene matches: 7. In germline, CDR1 is SGHRS, CDR2 YFSETQ. The CDR3 bases are TGCGCCAGCAGGCCCGTAGGGACTAGCGGGGCCTACAATGAGCAGTTCTTC. This encodes CASRPVGTSGAYNEQFF. The full variable domain, with the rest looked up from reference TRBV5-1 and TRBJ2-1, is KAGVTQTPRYLIKTRGQQVTLSCSPISGHRSVSWYQQTPGQGLQFLFEYFSETQRNKGNFPGRFSGRQFSNSRSEMNVSTLELGDSALYLCASRPVGTSGAYNEQFFGPGTRLTVL.

The chain has TRBV4-3 and TRBJ2-1, with 7 bases fitting TRBD2. Germline CDR1 reads LGHNA; CDR2 reads YSLEER. The CDR3 is made up of 16 amino acids. Germline trimming cut 1 base from V and 2 bases from J; bases unmatched to any gene: 5. The CDR3 spells CASSQGRSGAYNEQFF. CDR3 bases: TGCGCCAGCAGCCAAGGAAGGAGCGGGGCCTACAATGAGCAGTTCTTC.

The V and J genes are TRBV6-2 or TRBV6-3 and TRBJ2-5, with a weak D call TRBD1 (5 bases). Germline loops: CDR1 MNHEY, CDR2 SVGEGT. The CDR3 runs to 11 residues. The V and J ends lost 5 bases and 7 bases respectively, with 8 bases between them. This chain's CDR3 is CASSPRGTQYF. Here the CDR3 DNA reads TGTGCCAGCAGTCCAAGGGGGACCCAGTACTTC.